The subject of this entry is one T cell receptor beta chain. Its antigen is unidentified. These data come from a study of cytomegalovirus exposure and HLA in healthy donors. Notes on the study in general: The study recorded more than 150 TCR beta chains that were cytomegalovirus-associated.

The PCR contained 60 Vbeta and 13 Jbeta primers. The table came from immunoSEQ multiplex PCR; TCRdb's copy has only in-frame clones and leaves some out. This sample has 120,000 or so clones, with around 72% found just once. The sample consisted of PBMCs. This TCR was recovered from a man aged 25-45 years in good health and CMV-seronegative.

DNA for the CDR3: TGTGCCAGCAGGGGACAGGGGAGGGGCTACACCTTC. It encodes CASRGQGRGYTF. The rearrangement uses TRBV28 and TRBJ1-2, with 10 bases that match TRBD1. Per the germline V gene, CDR1 is MDHEN and CDR2 is SYDVKM. The CDR3 length is 12 residues. V trimming: 6 bases; J trimming: 8 bases; junction bases outside the gene matches: 3.